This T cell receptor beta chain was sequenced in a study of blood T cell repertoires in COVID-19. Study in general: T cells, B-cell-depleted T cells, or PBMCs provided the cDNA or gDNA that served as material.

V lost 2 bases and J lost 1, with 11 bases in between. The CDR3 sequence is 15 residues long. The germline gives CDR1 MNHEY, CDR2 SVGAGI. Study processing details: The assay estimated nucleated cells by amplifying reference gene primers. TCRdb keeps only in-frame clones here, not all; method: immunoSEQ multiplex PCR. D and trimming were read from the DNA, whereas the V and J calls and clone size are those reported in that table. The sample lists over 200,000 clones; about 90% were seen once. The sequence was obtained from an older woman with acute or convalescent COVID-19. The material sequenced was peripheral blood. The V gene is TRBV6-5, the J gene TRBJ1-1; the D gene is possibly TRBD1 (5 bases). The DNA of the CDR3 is TGTGCCAGCAGTTACCCCGGGGGTCGGAACACTGAAGCTTTCTTT. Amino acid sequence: CASSYPGGRNTEAFF.